These 2 T cell receptor beta chains were sequenced from one sample in a study of identical twins. TCRdb re-derived calls from the 5' RACE reads in MiXCR, one entry per CDR3 protein. The sample shows 1.5 million to 2 million distinct CDR3 sequences, around a third of them seen only once. Sequenced sample: cord blood. All receptors come from a newborn girl in good health.

The V gene is TRBV29-1, the J gene TRBJ2-6, with D perhaps assigned TRBD1 or TRBD2 (6 bases each). V lost 3 bases, J lost 2 bases, and 8 bases lay in between. The CDR3 is 14 amino acids. Germline CDR1 reads SQVTM; CDR2 reads ANQGSEA. In DNA form, the CDR3 reads TGCAGCGTTGACGGGGGCCCTGGGGCCAACGTCCTGACTTTC. Translated: CSVDGGPGANVLTF.

The chain carries TRBV2 and TRBJ1-3, with D possibly TRBD1 on 5 matching bases. CDR1 is SNHLY, CDR2 FYNNEI, per germline. This CDR3 has 15 residues. V was shortened by 4 bases and J by 3 bases, with 13 bases between the two germline ends. This CDR3 is CASSVGQRGGNTIYF. The CDR3 nucleotides are TGTGCCAGCAGTGTGGGCCAAAGGGGTGGAAACACCATATATTTT.